This TCR beta chain was profiled in a study of Ad26.COV2.S vaccination and SARS-CoV-2 variants. Some clones are missing from TCRdb's copy, which holds only in-frame ones; the method was immunoSEQ multiplex PCR. Of some 190,000 clones detected, 70% to 90% appear once; the ten largest clones hold 4.5% to 7.5%. The CDR3 runs 15 residues. Trimming at V came to 6 bases and at J to 7 bases, leaving 9 bases not matched to a gene. Germline CDR1 LNHDA, CDR2 SQIVND (reference sequence). This clone has just one count. Source: peripheral blood, taken after recovery from COVID-19. This sequence was found in a human donor who had recovered from COVID-19. V usage is TRBV19 and J usage is TRBJ1-4; 9 bases are shared with TRBD1. Here the CDR3 DNA reads TGTGCCAGTAGCGTTGTAGGGACAGGGACTGAAAAACTGTTTTTT. Its protein product is CASSVVGTGTEKLFF.